This entry concerns a single T cell receptor beta chain. This specimen belongs to a study of control samples from healthy donors and cancer patients. The repertoire was sequenced with immunoSEQ multiplex PCR; TCRdb's copy has only in-frame clones and lacks some. The table has 51,000 or so clones, about 80% seen once. V shed 5 bases and J 1 base; nucleotides not matched to a gene: 8. The CDR3 sequence is 16 residues long. The germline gives CDR1 MDHEN, CDR2 SYDVKM. The V and J genes are TRBV28 and TRBJ2-3; 8 bases line up with TRBD2. Sequencing was carried out using blood. The TCR sequence derives from an older man in good health. The CDR3, as DNA: TGTGCCAGCAGTGCGGGGGGCGCCGGTGGCACAGATACGCAGTATTTT. Protein: CASSAGGAGGTDTQYF.